This T cell receptor beta chain was recovered during a study of blood T cell repertoires in COVID-19. Across the whole study: Samples taken during acute and convalescent COVID-19 were collected in the United States, Italy and Spain.

The germline V gene encodes CDR1 SNHLY and CDR2 FYNNEI. V shed 6 bases and J shed 3 bases, with 11 bases lying between them. The CDR3 consists of 14 residues. Method: immunoSEQ multiplex PCR; TCRdb's copy keeps in-frame clones and lacks some. The sample has roughly 150,000 clones, around 84% seen once. The Seattle site enrolled patients during active infection and followed them longitudinally. This receptor was obtained from a woman aged 55 to 70 with COVID-19, enrolled during active disease. The V and J genes are TRBV2 and TRBJ2-2, with D tentatively TRBD1 (6 bases). Source material: peripheral blood. The CDR3 coding sequence is TGTGCCAGCAGGATGGACAGTCACACCGGGGAGCTGTTTTTT. The encoded protein is CASRMDSHTGELFF.